This T cell receptor (beta chain) comes out of a study of T cell changes during pregnancy in multiple sclerosis. The V and J ends lost 0 bases and 5 bases respectively, with 5 bases between them. CDR1 and CDR2 (germline): MGHRA, YSYEKL. This CDR3 is built from 13 residues. The assay was immunoSEQ multiplex PCR, and TCRdb's table has in-frame clones only and misses some. The data contain around 110,000 clones, 92% of them singletons. Sequenced material: peripheral blood, taken in the third trimester of pregnancy. This rearrangement joins TRBV4-1 to TRBJ1-5, with D unresolved. The receptor's source is a female donor in good health, enrolled as a control in a pregnancy study. In DNA form, the CDR3 reads TGCGCCAGCAGCCAAGAACGGGATCAGCCCCAGCATTTT. Protein product: CASSQERDQPQHF.